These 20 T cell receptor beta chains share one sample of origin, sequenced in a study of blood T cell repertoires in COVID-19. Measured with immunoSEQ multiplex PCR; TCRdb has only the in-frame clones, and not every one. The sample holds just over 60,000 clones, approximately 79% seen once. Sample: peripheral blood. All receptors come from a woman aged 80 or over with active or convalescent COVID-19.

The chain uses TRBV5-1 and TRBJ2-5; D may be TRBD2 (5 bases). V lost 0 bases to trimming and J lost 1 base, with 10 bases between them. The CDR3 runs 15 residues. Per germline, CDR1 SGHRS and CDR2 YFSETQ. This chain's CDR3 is CASSLALAFQETQYF. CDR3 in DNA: TGCGCCAGCAGCTTGGCCCTAGCATTCCAAGAGACCCAGTACTTC. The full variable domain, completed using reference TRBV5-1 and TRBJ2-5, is KAGVTQTPRYLIKTRGQQVTLSCSPISGHRSVSWYQQTPGQGLQFLFEYFSETQRNKGNFPGRFSGRQFSNSRSEMNVSTLELGDSALYLCASSLALAFQETQYFGPGTRLLVL.

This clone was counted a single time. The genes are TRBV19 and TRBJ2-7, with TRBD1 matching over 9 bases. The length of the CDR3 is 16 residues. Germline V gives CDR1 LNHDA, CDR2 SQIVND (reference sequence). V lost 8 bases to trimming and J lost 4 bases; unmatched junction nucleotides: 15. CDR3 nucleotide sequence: TGTGCCAGTGGACCGATCCCCGGGACAGGGTCGTACGAGCAGTACTTC. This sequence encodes CASGPIPGTGSYEQYF.

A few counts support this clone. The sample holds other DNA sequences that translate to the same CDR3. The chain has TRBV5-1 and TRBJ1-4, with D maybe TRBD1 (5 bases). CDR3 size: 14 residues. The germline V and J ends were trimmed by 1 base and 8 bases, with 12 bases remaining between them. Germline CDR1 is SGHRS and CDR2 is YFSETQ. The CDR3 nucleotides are TGCGCCAGCAGCTTGAGGCAGGGAGGCGAAAAACTGTTTTTT. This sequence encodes CASSLRQGGEKLFF.

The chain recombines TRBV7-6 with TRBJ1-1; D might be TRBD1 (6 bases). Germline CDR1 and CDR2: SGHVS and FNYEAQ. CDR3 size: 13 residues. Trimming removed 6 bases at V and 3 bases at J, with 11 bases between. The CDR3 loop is CASSSGAHTEAFF. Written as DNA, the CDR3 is TGTGCCAGCAGTTCAGGGGCCCACACTGAAGCTTTCTTT.

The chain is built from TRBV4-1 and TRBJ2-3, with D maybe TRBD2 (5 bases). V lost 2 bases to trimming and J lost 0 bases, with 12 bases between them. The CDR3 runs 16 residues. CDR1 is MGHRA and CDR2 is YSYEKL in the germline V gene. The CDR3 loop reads CASSQQDLASTDTQYF. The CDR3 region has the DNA TGCGCCAGCAGCCAACAGGACTTAGCTAGCACAGATACGCAGTATTTT.

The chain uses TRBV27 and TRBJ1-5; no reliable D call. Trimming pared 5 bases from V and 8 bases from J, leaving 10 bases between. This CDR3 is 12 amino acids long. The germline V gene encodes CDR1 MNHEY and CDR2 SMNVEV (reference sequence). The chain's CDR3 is CASSREQKPQHF. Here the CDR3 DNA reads TGTGCCAGCAGTAGAGAGCAAAAGCCCCAGCATTTT.

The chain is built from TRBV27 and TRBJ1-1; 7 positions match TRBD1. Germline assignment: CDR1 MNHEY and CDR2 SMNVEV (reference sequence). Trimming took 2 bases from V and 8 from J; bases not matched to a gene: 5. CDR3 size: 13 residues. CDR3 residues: CASSLIKGQEAFF. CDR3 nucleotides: TGTGCCAGCAGTTTAATCAAGGGACAGGAAGCTTTCTTT.

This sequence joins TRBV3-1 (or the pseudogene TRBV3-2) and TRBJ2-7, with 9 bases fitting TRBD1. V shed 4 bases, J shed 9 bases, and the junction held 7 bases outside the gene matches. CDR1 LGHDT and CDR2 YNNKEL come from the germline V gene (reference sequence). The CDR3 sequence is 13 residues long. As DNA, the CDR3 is TGTGCCAGCAGCCGGGGACAGGGTATGCCGCAGTACTTC. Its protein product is CASSRGQGMPQYF.

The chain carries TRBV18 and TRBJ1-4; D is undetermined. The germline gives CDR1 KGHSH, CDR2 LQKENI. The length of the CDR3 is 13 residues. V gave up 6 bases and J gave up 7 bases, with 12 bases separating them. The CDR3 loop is CASSELTFEKLFF. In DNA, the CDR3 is TGTGCCAGCTCGGAGCTGACCTTTGAAAAACTGTTTTTT.

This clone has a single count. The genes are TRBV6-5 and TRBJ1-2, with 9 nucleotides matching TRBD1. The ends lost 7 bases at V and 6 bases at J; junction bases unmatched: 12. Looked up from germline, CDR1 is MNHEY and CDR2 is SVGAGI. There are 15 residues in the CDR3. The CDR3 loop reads CASIVAGTGSDGYTF. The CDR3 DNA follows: TGTGCCAGCATCGTTGCCGGGACAGGGTCGGATGGCTACACCTTC.

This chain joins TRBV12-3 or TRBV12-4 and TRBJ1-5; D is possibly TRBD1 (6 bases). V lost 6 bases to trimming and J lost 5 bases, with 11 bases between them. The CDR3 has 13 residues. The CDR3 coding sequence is TGTGCCAGCAGCCTCAACAGGGATCAGCCCCAGCATTTT. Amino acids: CASSLNRDQPQHF.

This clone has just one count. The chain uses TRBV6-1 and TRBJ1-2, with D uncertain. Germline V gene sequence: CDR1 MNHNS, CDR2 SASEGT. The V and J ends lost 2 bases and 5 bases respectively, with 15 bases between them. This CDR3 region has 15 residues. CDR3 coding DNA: TGTGCCAGCAGTGAATGGGCAAACGAGCAGTATGGCTACACCTTC. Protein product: CASSEWANEQYGYTF.

The CDR3 DNA follows: TGTGCCAGCAGCCAAACATTGACAGGAAACCCTGAAGCTTTCTTT. Protein sequence: CASSQTLTGNPEAFF. The chain uses TRBV3-1 (or the pseudogene TRBV3-2) and TRBJ1-1, with a tentative D call TRBD1 (6 bases). The CDR3 covers 15 residues. With 2 bases removed from V and 6 bases from J, the gap between germline ends came to 16 bases. Germline CDR1 LGHDT, CDR2 YNNKEL (reference sequence).

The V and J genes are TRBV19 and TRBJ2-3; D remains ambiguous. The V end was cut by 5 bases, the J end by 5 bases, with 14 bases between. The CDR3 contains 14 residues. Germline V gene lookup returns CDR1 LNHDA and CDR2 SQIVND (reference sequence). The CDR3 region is CASSGQALEDTQYF. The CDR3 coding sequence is TGTGCCAGTAGTGGCCAGGCCCTGGAAGATACGCAGTATTTT.

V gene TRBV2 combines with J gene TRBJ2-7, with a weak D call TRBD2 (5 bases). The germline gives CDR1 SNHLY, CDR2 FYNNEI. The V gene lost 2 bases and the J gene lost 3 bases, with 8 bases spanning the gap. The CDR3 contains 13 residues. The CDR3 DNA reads TGTGCCAGCAGTGAATTTCGGGACTACGAGCAGTACTTC. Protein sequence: CASSEFRDYEQYF. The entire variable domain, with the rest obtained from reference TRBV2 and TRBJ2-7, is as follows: EPEVTQTPSHQVTQMGQEVILRCVPISNHLYFYWYRQILGQKVEFLVSFYNNEISEKSEIFDDQFSVERPDGSNFTLKIRSTKLEDSAMYFCASSEFRDYEQYFGPGTRLTVT.

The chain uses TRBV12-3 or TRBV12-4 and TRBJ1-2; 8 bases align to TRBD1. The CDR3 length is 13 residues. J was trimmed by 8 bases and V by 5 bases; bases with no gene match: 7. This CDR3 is CASSPGTGRGYTF. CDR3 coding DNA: TGTGCCAGCAGTCCGGGGACAGGCCGAGGCTACACCTTC.

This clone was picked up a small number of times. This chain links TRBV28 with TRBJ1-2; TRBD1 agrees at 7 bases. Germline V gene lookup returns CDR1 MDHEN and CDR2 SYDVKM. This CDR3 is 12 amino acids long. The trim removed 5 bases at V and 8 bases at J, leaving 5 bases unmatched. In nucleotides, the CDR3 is TGTGCCAGCAGTGCGACAGGGTCCGGCTACACCTTC. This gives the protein CASSATGSGYTF.

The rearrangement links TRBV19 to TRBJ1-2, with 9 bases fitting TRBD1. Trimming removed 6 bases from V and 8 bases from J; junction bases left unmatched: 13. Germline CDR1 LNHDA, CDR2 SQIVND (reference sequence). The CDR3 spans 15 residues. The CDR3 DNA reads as TGTGCCAGTAGCAACCAAATAGGGACAGGGAACGGCTACACCTTC. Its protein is CASSNQIGTGNGYTF.

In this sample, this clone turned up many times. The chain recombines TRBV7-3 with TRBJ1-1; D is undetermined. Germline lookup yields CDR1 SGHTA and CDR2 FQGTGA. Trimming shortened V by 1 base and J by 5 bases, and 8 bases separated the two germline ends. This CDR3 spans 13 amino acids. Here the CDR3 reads CASSLKRETEAFF. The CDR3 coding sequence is TGTGCCAGCAGCTTAAAACGCGAAACTGAAGCTTTCTTT.

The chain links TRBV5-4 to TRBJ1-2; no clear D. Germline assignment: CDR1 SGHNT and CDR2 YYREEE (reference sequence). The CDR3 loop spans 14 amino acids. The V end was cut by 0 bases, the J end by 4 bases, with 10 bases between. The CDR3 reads CASSLGVGGYGYTF. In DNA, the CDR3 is TGTGCCAGCAGCTTGGGGGTGGGAGGCTATGGCTACACCTTC. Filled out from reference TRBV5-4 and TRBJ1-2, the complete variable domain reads ETGVTQSPTHLIKTRGQQVTLRCSSQSGHNTVSWYQQALGQGPQFIFQYYREEENGRGNFPPRFSGLQFPNYSSELNVNALELDDSALYLCASSLGVGGYGYTFGSGTRLTVV.